The clone carrying this TCR beta chain was picked up a small number of times. From the reads, TCRdb called clonotypes with MiXCR, one entry per CDR3 protein. This table holds 150,000 to 200,000 distinct CDR3 sequences, approximately 15% found once. The entry originates in a study of T cell repertoires in cytomegalovirus infection. The TCR originated in a human donor in good health (CMV status not recorded). Some clones in this sample may be carry-over from other donors' samples. The specimen was PBMCs.

CDR3 DNA: TGCAGCGTTCCGTCAGGGGGCACAGATACGCAGTATTTT. It codes for CSVPSGGTDTQYF. The chain uses TRBV29-1 and TRBJ2-3; perhaps TRBD1 as D (6 bases). The CDR3 loop spans 13 amino acids. Germline V gene data show CDR1 as SQVTM and CDR2 as ANQGSEA. Trimming took off 5 bases at V and 1 base at J, with 10 bases between the two ends.